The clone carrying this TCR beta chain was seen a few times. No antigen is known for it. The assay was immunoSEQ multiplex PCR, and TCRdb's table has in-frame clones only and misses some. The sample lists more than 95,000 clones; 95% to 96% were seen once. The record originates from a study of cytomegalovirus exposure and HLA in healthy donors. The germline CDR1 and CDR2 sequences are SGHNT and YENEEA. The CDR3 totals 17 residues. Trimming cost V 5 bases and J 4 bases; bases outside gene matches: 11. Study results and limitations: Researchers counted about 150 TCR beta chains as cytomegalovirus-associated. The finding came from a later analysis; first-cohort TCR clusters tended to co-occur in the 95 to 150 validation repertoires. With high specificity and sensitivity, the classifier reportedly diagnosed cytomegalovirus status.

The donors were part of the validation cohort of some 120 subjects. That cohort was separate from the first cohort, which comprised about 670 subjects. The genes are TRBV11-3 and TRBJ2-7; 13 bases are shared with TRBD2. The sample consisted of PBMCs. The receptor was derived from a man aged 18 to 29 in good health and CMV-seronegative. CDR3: CASSTRTSGSRWYEQYF. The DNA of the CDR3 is TGTGCCAGCAGCACCAGGACTAGCGGGAGTCGATGGTACGAGCAGTACTTC.